This T cell receptor (beta chain) is drawn from a study of T cell responses to AZD1222 COVID-19 vaccine. Trimming took 2 bases from V and 2 from J, leaving 1 base between them. This CDR3 region has 13 residues. Germline CDR1 MDHEN, CDR2 SYDVKM. Data came from immunoSEQ multiplex PCR; TCRdb stores just in-frame clones and leaves some out. The sample lists more than 150,000 clones; over 80% were seen once. This receptor was identified in an adult in good health. This material consisted of peripheral blood, taken on day 0 of AZD1222 vaccination. The chain carries TRBV28 and TRBJ2-6; D uncertain. The DNA of the CDR3 is TGTGCCAGCAGTTTAGCTGGGGCCAACGTCCTGACTTTC. It translates to CASSLAGANVLTF. The full variable domain, with the rest looked up from reference TRBV28 and TRBJ2-6, is DVKVTQSSRYLVKRTGEKVFLECVQDMDHENMFWYRQDPGLGLRLIYFSYDVKMKEKGDIPEGYSVSREKKERFSLILESASTNQTSMYLCASSLAGANVLTFGAGSRLTVL.